The 27 T cell receptor beta chains given below trace back to one sample, sequenced in a study of blood T cell repertoires in COVID-19. Some clones are missing from TCRdb's copy, which holds only in-frame ones; the method was immunoSEQ multiplex PCR. Here the sample spans 190,000 or so clones, around 82% being singletons. The sequenced sample was peripheral blood. These receptors came from a man aged 45 to 65 with active or convalescent COVID-19.

V usage is TRBV10-3 and J usage is TRBJ1-1; possible D gene TRBD1, 5 bases. V was shortened by 10 bases and J by 1 base, with 13 bases between the two germline ends. This CDR3 has 13 amino acids. Germline CDR1 ENHRY, CDR2 SYGVKD. The CDR3 sequence is CATIDGQNTEAFF. The CDR3 nucleotides read TGTGCCACAATCGATGGACAGAACACTGAAGCTTTCTTT.

This clone was found once. V and J are TRBV6-5 and TRBJ2-7; unclear D gene. The CDR3 runs 11 residues. CDR1 is MNHEY, CDR2 SVGAGI, per germline. V was clipped by 6 bases and J by 4 bases, with 7 bases between them. The CDR3 coding sequence is TGTGCCAGCAGACTCAATTACGAGCAGTACTTC. Translation: CASRLNYEQYF.

This sequence joins TRBV10-3 and TRBJ1-2; 10 bases map to TRBD1. Per germline, CDR1 ENHRY and CDR2 SYGVKD. Unmatched junction bases numbered 7, after V lost 4 bases and J lost 8 bases. There are 14 residues in the CDR3. The CDR3 DNA sequence: TGTGCCATCAGTGCGGGACAGGGGATAGGAGGCTACACCTTC. The encoded protein is CAISAGQGIGGYTF.

The CDR3 here is CSASLGQGASYEQYF. For the CDR3, the DNA is TGCAGTGCTAGTCTGGGGCAGGGGGCCTCCTACGAGCAGTACTTC. The chain employs TRBV20-1 and TRBJ2-7; 8 nucleotides align to TRBD1. This CDR3 comprises 15 residues. Germline loops: CDR1 DFQATT, CDR2 SNEGSKA (reference sequence). V lost 3 bases, J lost 0 bases, and 7 bases stayed unmatched.

V usage is TRBV11-3 and J usage is TRBJ2-1; 10 nucleotides match TRBD2. The germline V gene has CDR1 SGHNT and CDR2 YENEEA. There are 15 residues in the CDR3. The V and J ends lost 5 bases and 5 bases, in that order; junction bases with no gene match: 6. CDR3 amino acids: CASSPGLALDNEQFF. DNA for the CDR3: TGTGCCAGCAGCCCGGGACTAGCGCTGGACAATGAGCAGTTCTTC.

The V call is TRBV6-5, the J call TRBJ2-7; D is perhaps TRBD1 (5 bases). Per germline, CDR1 MNHEY and CDR2 SVGAGI. The CDR3 is made up of 15 amino acids. V dropped 8 bases and J dropped 6 bases, with 23 bases sitting between them. In DNA, the CDR3 is TGTGCCAGCGAGGATAAAGGGGCGCGAAAGGGCGAGCAGTACTTC. It translates to CASEDKGARKGEQYF.

The V and J genes are TRBV10-3 and TRBJ2-3; TRBD1 agrees at 7 bases. The CDR3 is 14 amino acids. The V gene's germline CDR1 is ENHRY and CDR2 SYGVKD. V was pared by 11 bases and J by 0 bases, with 8 bases of the junction left unmatched. The CDR3 protein is CASRTGDSTDTQYF. CDR3 nucleotides: TGTGCCTCCCGGACAGGAGATAGCACAGATACGCAGTATTTT.

This sequence joins TRBV3-1 (or the pseudogene TRBV3-2) and TRBJ1-2; no firm D call. CDR3 length: 12 amino acids. The V end was cut by 2 bases, the J end by 9 bases, with 10 bases between. Germline V CDR1 and CDR2: LGHDT, YNNKEL (reference sequence). The DNA of the CDR3 is TGTGCCAGCAGCCAACAAGCTTCAAGCTACACCTTC. Translated, it gives CASSQQASSYTF.

This clone was found a few times. The rearrangement uses TRBV18 and TRBJ1-1, with 7 bases lining up with TRBD1. CDR3 length: 13 amino acids. V shed 5 bases and J 1 base; nucleotides not matched to a gene: 1. CDR1 and CDR2 from the germline V gene are KGHSH and LQKENI. CDR3: CASSDRANTEAFF. CDR3 sequence (DNA): TGTGCCAGCTCAGACAGGGCGAACACTGAAGCTTTCTTT.

This clone was detected a few times. V is TRBV5-1 and J is TRBJ1-1; the D gene is possibly TRBD1 (6 bases). This CDR3 comprises 14 residues. V dropped 4 bases and J dropped 1 base, with 11 bases sitting between them. Looked up from germline, CDR1 is SGHRS and CDR2 is YFSETQ. The CDR3 DNA follows: TGCGCCAGCAGCCCCCCGGGACAGAACACTGAAGCTTTCTTT. Protein product: CASSPPGQNTEAFF.

The chain has TRBV19 and TRBJ2-7; 10 bases map to TRBD1. The germline CDR1 and CDR2 sequences are LNHDA and SQIVND (reference sequence). This CDR3 spans 14 amino acids. The V segment lost 5 bases and the J segment 5 bases; nucleotides outside the gene matches: 6. The CDR3 DNA is TGTGCCAGTAGTCCAGGGACAGGGGAGGACGAGCAGTACTTC. Amino acid sequence: CASSPGTGEDEQYF.

This chain links TRBV6-6 with TRBJ1-3; D gene uncertain. V lost 0 bases and J lost 0, with 9 bases in between. Germline assignment: CDR1 MNHNY and CDR2 SVGAGI (reference sequence). CDR3 length equals 16 residues. The CDR3 sequence: CASSYSIAGSGNTIYF. The CDR3 DNA is TGTGCCAGCAGTTACTCGATTGCCGGCTCTGGAAACACCATATATTTT.

This sequence joins TRBV27 and TRBJ2-4; 8 bases match TRBD1. With V trimmed by 2 bases and J by 0 bases, 12 bases remained unmatched. Per germline, CDR1 MNHEY and CDR2 SMNVEV (reference sequence). The CDR3 spans 19 residues. CDR3 loop: CASSLLYRDRGLAKNIQYF. CDR3 nucleotides: TGTGCCAGCAGTTTACTTTATCGAGACAGGGGACTAGCCAAAAACATTCAGTACTTC.

This chain connects TRBV7-2 to TRBJ1-3; D gene ambiguous. This CDR3 is built from 14 residues. The germline CDR1 and CDR2 sequences are SGHTA and FQGNSA. V lost 5 bases to trimming and J lost 3 bases, with 11 bases between them. This CDR3 reads CASSLRTVGNTIYF. The CDR3 nucleotides are TGTGCCAGCAGCCTTCGGACTGTTGGAAACACCATATATTTT.

V usage is TRBV27 and J usage is TRBJ1-2; 7 bases match TRBD1. V lost 5 bases, J lost 8 bases, and 8 bases stayed unmatched. The CDR3 sequence is 13 residues long. CDR1 is MNHEY and CDR2 is SMNVEV in the germline V gene (reference sequence). The CDR3 DNA follows: TGTGCCAGCAGTGACCCACAGGGGCAAGGCTACACCTTC. Translation gives CASSDPQGQGYTF.

CDR3 sequence: CASSSLSGANVLTF. In nucleotides, the CDR3 is TGTGCCAGCAGCTCCCTGTCTGGGGCCAACGTCCTGACTTTC. V and J are TRBV7-9 and TRBJ2-6; D not certain. Between the trimmed V and J ends, which lost 4 bases and 1 base, there was a span of 5 bases. This CDR3 is 14 amino acids long. Germline CDR1 and CDR2: SEHNR and FQNEAQ (reference sequence).

V is TRBV4-1 and J is TRBJ2-7; D is ambiguous. This CDR3 spans 15 amino acids. Germline V CDR1 and CDR2: MGHRA, YSYEKL. The germline V and J ends were trimmed by 0 bases and 0 bases, with 9 bases remaining between them. The CDR3 protein is CASSQDIVSSYEQYF. The CDR3 DNA is TGCGCCAGCAGCCAAGATATCGTGTCCTCCTACGAGCAGTACTTC.

This chain joins TRBV7-8 and TRBJ1-3; 7 positions agree with TRBD1. Germline V gene sequence: CDR1 SGHVS, CDR2 FQNEAQ. After removal of 5 bases from V and 3 bases from J, the junction contained 13 bases not matched to a gene. CDR3 length: 17 amino acids. The CDR3, as DNA: TGTGCCAGCAGCGCATTGACAGGGTTGCGTGTTGGAAACACCATATATTTT. Its translation: CASSALTGLRVGNTIYF.

V gene TRBV5-1 combines with J gene TRBJ2-7, with 9 nucleotides matching TRBD2. The CDR3 consists of 15 residues. CDR1 SGHRS and CDR2 YFSETQ come from the germline V gene. After removal of 0 bases from V and 2 bases from J, the junction contained 3 bases not matched to a gene. Written as DNA, the CDR3 is TGCGCCAGCAGCTTGGGTAGGACTAGCGCCTACGAGCAGTACTTC. Its translation is CASSLGRTSAYEQYF. Full variable domain (rest looked up from reference TRBV5-1 and TRBJ2-7): KAGVTQTPRYLIKTRGQQVTLSCSPISGHRSVSWYQQTPGQGLQFLFEYFSETQRNKGNFPGRFSGRQFSNSRSEMNVSTLELGDSALYLCASSLGRTSAYEQYFGPGTRLTVT.

CDR3 loop: CASRRLAYNEQFF. In nucleotides, the CDR3 is TGTGCCAGCAGGCGACTAGCCTACAATGAGCAGTTCTTC. J is TRBJ2-1 and V is TRBV14, with a weak D call TRBD2 (6 bases). The CDR3 consists of 13 residues. Trimming removed 6 bases from V and 2 bases from J, with 8 bases in between. Looked up from germline, CDR1 is SGHDN and CDR2 is FVKESK.

The chain couples TRBV12-3 or TRBV12-4 to TRBJ1-1, with a tentative D call TRBD1 (5 bases). With 8 bases removed from V and 4 bases from J, the gap between germline ends came to 14 bases. The CDR3 totals 13 residues. The CDR3 nucleotides are TGTGCCAGCCTCAGCAGGGCGATCACTGAAGCTTTCTTT. Translation gives CASLSRAITEAFF.

This chain links TRBV15 with TRBJ1-2; D perhaps matches TRBD1 (6 bases). The germline V and J ends were trimmed by 0 bases and 5 bases, with 10 bases remaining between them. CDR3 size: 14 residues. Germline values: CDR1 LNHNV, CDR2 YYDKDF (reference sequence). The CDR3 loop reads CATSRDNTGYGYTF. The CDR3 DNA reads as TGTGCCACCAGCAGAGATAATACAGGGTATGGCTACACCTTC. The full variable domain, completed using reference TRBV15 and TRBJ1-2, is DAMVIQNPRYQVTQFGKPVTLSCSQTLNHNVMYWYQQKSSQAPKLLFHYYDKDFNNEADTPDNFQSRRPNTSFCFLDIRSPGLGDTAMYLCATSRDNTGYGYTFGSGTRLTVV.

This clone came up once. V gene TRBV10-1 combines with J gene TRBJ2-7, with 8 bases lining up with TRBD2. Germline CDR1 and CDR2: WNHNN and SYGVQD (reference sequence). V lost 2 bases to trimming and J lost 0 bases; unmatched junction nucleotides: 3. The CDR3 is 15 amino acids. CDR3 nucleotides: TGCGCCAGCAGTGAGGACAGCGGGGGCTCCTACGAGCAGTACTTC. Residues: CASSEDSGGSYEQYF.

The V call is TRBV7-9, the J call TRBJ1-4; 7 positions agree with TRBD1. Trimming removed 3 bases from V and 2 bases from J; junction bases left unmatched: 0. Germline CDR1 reads SEHNR; CDR2 reads FQNEAQ (reference sequence). This CDR3 is 14 amino acids long. Written as DNA, the CDR3 is TGTGCCAGCAGCTTCAGGGGGACTAATGAAAAACTGTTTTTT. Its translation is CASSFRGTNEKLFF.

The V gene is TRBV18, the J gene TRBJ1-2; D perhaps matches TRBD1 (6 bases). Trimming took 0 bases from V and 3 from J, leaving 8 bases between them. The V gene's germline CDR1 is KGHSH and CDR2 LQKENI. The CDR3 has 14 residues. This CDR3 is CASSPPGGDYGYTF. The CDR3 region has the DNA TGTGCCAGCTCACCACCAGGGGGGGACTATGGCTACACCTTC.

This chain connects TRBV10-1 to TRBJ1-5; D call uncertain. This CDR3 is 12 amino acids long. Germline CDR1 and CDR2: WNHNN and SYGVQD (reference sequence). Trimming shortened V by 4 bases and J by 4 bases, and 5 bases separated the two germline ends. CDR3 nucleotide sequence: TGCGCCAGCAGTGTCGGTAATCAGCCCCAGCATTTT. Amino acids: CASSVGNQPQHF.

The chain employs TRBV7-2 and TRBJ2-6; 10 bases fit TRBD2. In germline, CDR1 is SGHTA, CDR2 FQGNSA. The CDR3 is made up of 18 amino acids. The J segment lost 1 base and the V segment lost 5 bases, leaving 8 bases of the junction unmatched. For the CDR3, the DNA is TGTGCCAGCAGCCCGGCCCGTAGCGGGGGGTCTGGGGCCAACGTCCTGACTTTC. Amino acid sequence: CASSPARSGGSGANVLTF.